Below, one T cell receptor beta chain is given with its context. What it binds is unknown. For nine to ten days, roughly 10^5 sorted CD4+ cells grew with T cell-depleted PBMCs and CEF. Trimming left V 1 base short and J 5 bases short, with 12 bases between. This CDR3 contains 14 residues. CDR1 is SGHNT and CDR2 is YENEEA in the germline V gene. Assay used: immunoSEQ multiplex PCR; TCRdb lists only in-frame clones, some missing. The profile shows roughly 41,000 clones, roughly 84% of them singletons. The data belong to a study of CD4 T cells in relation to SARS-CoV-2 and coronaviruses. Across the whole study: ViraFEST: approximately 10-day antigen culture of PBMCs, then TCR beta CDR3 sequencing.

Study results and caveats: Samples before the pandemic and after infection were not matched within any donor.

The sample consisted of naive CD4+ T cells from PBMCs, cultured in vitro. The subset was: naive CD4+ T cells isolated by negative enrichment. The TCR sequence derives from an adult with COVID-19. The rearrangement links TRBV11-3 to TRBJ2-7; weak D call: TRBD2 (5 bases). The CDR3 DNA is TGTGCCAGCAGCTTAGGTCCTGAGGGTGACGAGCAGTACTTC. This translates into CASSLGPEGDEQYF.